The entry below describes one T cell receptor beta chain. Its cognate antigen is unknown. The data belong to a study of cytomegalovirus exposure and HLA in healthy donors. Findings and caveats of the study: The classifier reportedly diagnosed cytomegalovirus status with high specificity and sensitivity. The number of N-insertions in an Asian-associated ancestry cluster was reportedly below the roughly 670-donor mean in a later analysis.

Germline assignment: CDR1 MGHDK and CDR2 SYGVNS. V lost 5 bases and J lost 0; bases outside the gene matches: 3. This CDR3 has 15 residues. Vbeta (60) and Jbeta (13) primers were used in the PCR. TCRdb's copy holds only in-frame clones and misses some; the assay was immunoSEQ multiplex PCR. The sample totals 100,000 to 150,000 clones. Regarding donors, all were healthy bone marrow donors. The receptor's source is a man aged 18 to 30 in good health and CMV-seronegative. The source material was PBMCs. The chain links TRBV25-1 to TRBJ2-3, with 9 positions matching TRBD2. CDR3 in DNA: TGTGCCAGCAGTCCCACTAGCGGGAGCACAGATACGCAGTATTTT. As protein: CASSPTSGSTDTQYF.